This passage covers 10 T cell receptor beta chains from one sample sequenced in a study of neurological immune-mediated disorders. MiXCR, applied by TCRdb to the 5' RACE reads, yields one record per CDR3 protein. Among around 94,000 distinct CDR3 sequences listed, around 3.3% were seen once. Material: PBMCs. The receptors shown here come from a woman in her late teens or twenties with multiple sclerosis.

This clonotype was counted ten times or more. The V and J genes are TRBV20-1 and TRBJ2-3; 9 nucleotides match TRBD2. J lost 1 base, V lost 7 bases, and 12 bases had no gene match. The CDR3 totals 16 residues. The germline gives CDR1 DFQATT, CDR2 SNEGSKA (reference sequence). In nucleotides, the CDR3 is TGCAGTGTGGGGTTAGCGGGGGCCCCTGGCACAGATACGCAGTATTTT. This gives the protein CSVGLAGAPGTDTQYF.

This clonotype was seen many times. CDR3 nucleotides: TGTGCCAGCAGTTTCAACAGGGTAGGGGAGCTGTTTTTT. Translation: CASSFNRVGELFF. The chain joins TRBV12-3 or TRBV12-4 to TRBJ2-2, with D tentatively TRBD1 (6 bases). The CDR3 runs 13 residues. V gave up 3 bases and J gave up 8 bases, with 10 bases separating them.

This clonotype was counted at least ten times. The CDR3 loop reads CSARDSHVGTLAKNIQYF. The CDR3 DNA reads TGCAGTGCTAGAGATTCTCATGTCGGGACGCTAGCGAAAAACATTCAGTACTTC. The chain has TRBV20-1 and TRBJ2-4; a weak D match, TRBD2 (6 bases). The ends were cut back, 0 bases at V and 4 bases at J, with 22 bases in the middle. Germline CDR1 and CDR2: DFQATT and SNEGSKA (reference sequence). This CDR3 is built from 18 residues.

This clonotype occurred many times. V gene TRBV11-2 combines with J gene TRBJ2-1; 9 positions agree with TRBD2. This CDR3 has 15 amino acids. Looked up from germline, CDR1 is SGHAT and CDR2 is FQNNGV. The junction had 1 base not matched to a gene; V was cut back by 1 base and J by 3 bases. CDR3 DNA: TGTGCCAGCAGCTTAGGGCGGGAGGGCTACAATGAGCAGTTCTTC. Protein product: CASSLGREGYNEQFF.

As for this clonotype: A much larger clone differs from this one at a single base, so this may be a read error. The chain combines TRBV20-1 with TRBJ1-1, with TRBD1 as a possible D gene (5 bases). The ends were cut back, 7 bases at V and 1 base at J, with 10 bases in the middle. The CDR3 is 12 amino acids. Per germline, CDR1 DFQATT and CDR2 SNEGSKA (reference sequence). CDR3 DNA sequence: TGCAGTGATGGGACGGGGAACACTGAAGCTTTCTTT. It codes for CSDGTGNTEAFF.

This clonotype appeared many times. This chain's CDR3 is CASSLARLADPDTQYF. The CDR3 DNA is TGTGCCAGCAGCTTGGCCAGACTAGCTGATCCAGATACGCAGTATTTT. The chain combines TRBV5-6 with TRBJ2-3, with 7 bases lining up with TRBD2. V lost 0 bases and J lost 4; bases outside the gene matches: 8. The CDR3 is made up of 16 amino acids. Per germline, CDR1 SGHDT and CDR2 YYEEEE.

Remarks on this clonotype: A much larger clone differs from this one at a single base, so this may be a read error. CDR3 residues: CASSLTKGTYEQYF. The CDR3 DNA follows: TGTGCCAGCAGCTTAACGAAGGGCACCTACGAGCAGTACTTC. The rearrangement links TRBV7-2 to TRBJ2-7; D remains ambiguous. The germline V and J ends were trimmed by 2 bases and 2 bases, with 10 bases remaining between them. Germline CDR1 SGHTA, CDR2 FQGNSA. The CDR3 is made up of 14 amino acids. Based on the CDR3 plus reference TRBV7-2 and TRBJ2-7, the full variable domain is GAGVSQSPSNKVTEKGKDVELRCDPISGHTALYWYRQSLGQGLEFLIYFQGNSAPDKSGLPSDRFSAERTGGSVSTLTIQRTQQEDSAVYLCASSLTKGTYEQYFGPGTRLTVT.

This clonotype was recorded many times. The chain links TRBV28 to TRBJ1-1, with 7 nucleotides matching TRBD1. CDR3 size: 14 residues. V lost 2 bases and J lost 13; bases outside the gene matches: 13. Germline V gene data show CDR1 as MDHEN and CDR2 as SYDVKM. The CDR3 DNA reads TGTGCCAGCAGTTTACCTAGAGAATCGGACAGGCTTTTCTTT. Translated, it gives CASSLPRESDRLFF.

This clonotype was seen repeatedly, ten times or more. The chain joins TRBV10-3 to TRBJ2-5, with a tentative D call TRBD1 (5 bases). Trimming shortened V by 6 bases and J by 2 bases, and 22 bases separated the two germline ends. Germline lookup yields CDR1 ENHRY and CDR2 SYGVKD. The CDR3 has 17 residues. The CDR3 DNA reads as TGTGCCATCAGGACCCGTCAGGGCCCCGATGGACAAGAGACCCAGTACTTC. Amino acids: CAIRTRQGPDGQETQYF.

This clonotype appeared many times. The rearrangement links TRBV20-1 to TRBJ2-7; 7 nucleotides align to TRBD2. With 5 bases clipped from V and 0 bases from J, the junction kept 4 bases outside the gene matches. CDR1 is DFQATT, CDR2 SNEGSKA, per germline (reference sequence). The CDR3 covers 13 residues. CDR3 nucleotide sequence: TGCAGTGCTGGGGACTACAACTCCTACGAGCAGTACTTC. This translates into CSAGDYNSYEQYF.